The 19 T cell receptor beta chains in this list originate from one sample, sequenced in a study of blood T cell repertoires in COVID-19. The protocol was immunoSEQ multiplex PCR, while the TCRdb copy is restricted to in-frame clones and leaves out a portion. The sample lists some 190,000 clones, 65% to 85% seen once, with under 4% in the top ten. Sequenced sample: PBMCs or T cells enriched from blood (not recorded which). These receptor sequences come from a woman in her twenties or thirties who had recovered from COVID-19.

The genes are TRBV7-9 and TRBJ1-3, with TRBD1 matching 8 bases. CDR1 is SEHNR and CDR2 is FQNEAQ in the germline V gene (reference sequence). This CDR3 has 15 amino acids. J was trimmed by 4 bases and V by 7 bases; bases with no gene match: 9. For the CDR3, the DNA is TGTGCCAGCAACGTTGGACAGGGAGTGGGAAACACCATATATTTT. Translated: CASNVGQGVGNTIYF.

This sequence joins TRBV25-1 and TRBJ2-7; a possible D gene is TRBD1 (6 bases). The CDR3 loop spans 13 amino acids. V lost 8 bases to trimming and J lost 7 bases, with 18 bases between them. Germline CDR1 reads MGHDK; CDR2 reads SYGVNS. CDR3 region: CASGKVGGREQYF. CDR3 nucleotides: TGTGCCAGCGGGAAGGTAGGGGGAAGAGAGCAGTACTTC.

This clone has a single count. This chain connects TRBV27 to TRBJ1-2, with a possible D match to TRBD1 (5 bases). The CDR3 is 13 amino acids. Per germline, CDR1 MNHEY and CDR2 SMNVEV (reference sequence). The V and J ends lost 3 bases and 4 bases respectively, with 9 bases between them. The CDR3 DNA sequence: TGTGCCAGCAGTTTCAGGGCGAGCTATGGCTACACCTTC. Translation: CASSFRASYGYTF.

V usage is TRBV9 and J usage is TRBJ2-1; 12 bases map to TRBD1. CDR1 and CDR2 from the germline V gene are SGDLS and YYNGEE. The junction had 9 bases not matched to a gene; V was cut back by 3 bases and J by 5 bases. This CDR3 region has 17 residues. CDR3: CASSAHSGQGANNEQFF. Here the CDR3 DNA reads TGTGCCAGCAGCGCCCATTCGGGACAGGGGGCCAACAATGAGCAGTTCTTC.

The chain combines TRBV5-1 with TRBJ2-3; TRBD2 is a possible D gene (6 bases). Per the germline V gene, CDR1 is SGHRS and CDR2 is YFSETQ. The CDR3 contains 15 residues. The V gene lost 2 bases and the J gene lost 1 base, with 11 bases spanning the gap. The CDR3 is CASSFMGGGTDTQYF. Written as DNA, the CDR3 is TGCGCCAGCAGCTTCATGGGGGGAGGCACAGATACGCAGTATTTT. The full variable domain, with the rest looked up from reference TRBV5-1 and TRBJ2-3, is KAGVTQTPRYLIKTRGQQVTLSCSPISGHRSVSWYQQTPGQGLQFLFEYFSETQRNKGNFPGRFSGRQFSNSRSEMNVSTLELGDSALYLCASSFMGGGTDTQYFGPGTRLTVL.

This clone was seen more than once but under ten times. The J gene is TRBJ1-1, the V gene TRBV29-1; D uncertain. The ends were cut back, 7 bases at V and 4 bases at J, with 10 bases in the middle. In germline, CDR1 is SQVTM, CDR2 ANQGSEA. This CDR3 has 11 amino acids. The CDR3, as DNA: TGCAGCGACCGTGAGGGCACTGAAGCTTTCTTT. Translation gives CSDREGTEAFF.

The chain recombines TRBV2 with TRBJ2-2; 7 bases align to TRBD2. Germline V gene sequence: CDR1 SNHLY, CDR2 FYNNEI. The CDR3 covers 16 residues. Trimming cost V 5 bases and J 2 bases; bases outside gene matches: 8. CDR3 sequence reads: CASSSFLADNTGELFF. The CDR3 DNA sequence: TGTGCCAGCAGTTCCTTTCTAGCGGATAACACCGGGGAGCTGTTTTTT.

The count of this clone is one. The chain's CDR3 is CASSEAGGGLYEQYF. CDR3 DNA sequence: TGTGCCAGCAGTGAAGCAGGAGGGGGCCTCTACGAGCAGTACTTC. The chain recombines TRBV2 with TRBJ2-7; TRBD1 is a possible D gene (7 bases). Germline-derived CDR1 and CDR2 are SNHLY and FYNNEI. The CDR3 extends over 15 amino acids. V lost 0 bases and J lost 3, with 12 bases in between.

The chain employs TRBV9 and TRBJ1-3; D is perhaps TRBD1 (6 bases). With 6 bases removed from V and 3 bases from J, the gap between germline ends came to 10 bases. The CDR3 length is 13 residues. Germline values: CDR1 SGDLS, CDR2 YYNGEE. CDR3 in DNA: TGTGCCAGCACCGCAGGGGTTGGAAACACCATATATTTT. Translation: CASTAGVGNTIYF. Full variable domain (missing parts from reference TRBV9 and TRBJ1-3): DSGVTQTPKHLITATGQRVTLRCSPRSGDLSVYWYQQSLDQGLQFLIQYYNGEERAKGNILERFSAQQFPDLHSELNLSSLELGDSALYFCASTAGVGNTIYFGEGSWLTVV.

The chain has TRBV28 and TRBJ1-3; D remains unclear. CDR1 is MDHEN, CDR2 SYDVKM, per germline. Trimming cost V 0 bases and J 3 bases, with 12 bases left between them. The CDR3 has 16 residues. This CDR3 is CASSLWDLAGGNTIYF. DNA for the CDR3: TGTGCCAGCAGTTTATGGGATCTGGCGGGTGGAAACACCATATATTTT.

This chain uses TRBV5-1 with TRBJ1-3; D call uncertain. Germline CDR1 is SGHRS and CDR2 is YFSETQ. The CDR3 is made up of 13 amino acids. V dropped 2 bases and J dropped 6 bases, with 9 bases sitting between them. The CDR3 is CASSFQPENTIYF. CDR3 DNA sequence: TGCGCCAGCAGCTTTCAACCAGAAAACACCATATATTTT.

This chain links TRBV29-1 with TRBJ2-1, with TRBD2 as a possible D gene (6 bases). The germline gives CDR1 SQVTM, CDR2 ANQGSEA. V lost 6 bases to trimming and J lost 7 bases, with 22 bases between them. This CDR3 spans 15 amino acids. CDR3 loop: CSVGEERPLRNEQFF. The CDR3 DNA reads TGCAGCGTCGGGGAGGAGCGCCCCTTAAGAAATGAGCAGTTCTTC.

The chain links TRBV30 to TRBJ1-1, with no clear D. The CDR3 runs to 13 residues. Trimming pared 8 bases from V and 4 bases from J, leaving 17 bases between. The germline CDR1 and CDR2 sequences are GTSNPN and SVGIG (reference sequence). The chain's CDR3 is CAPLGRVPTEAFF. The CDR3, as DNA: TGTGCCCCCCTAGGGAGGGTCCCCACTGAAGCTTTCTTT. The full variable domain, rest sourced from reference TRBV30 and TRBJ1-1, is SQTIHQWPATLVQPVGSPLSLECTVEGTSNPNLYWYRQAAGRGLQLLFYSVGIGQISSEVPQNLSASRPQDRQFILSSKKLLLSDSGFYLCAPLGRVPTEAFFGQGTRLTVV.

The chain joins TRBV9 to TRBJ2-2; D not certain. This CDR3 has 14 residues. Per the germline V gene, CDR1 is SGDLS and CDR2 is YYNGEE. Deletions cut 3 bases from V and 1 base from J, with 7 bases between. CDR3 in amino acids: CASSGLRNTGELFF. The CDR3 bases are TGTGCCAGCAGCGGACTTCGGAACACCGGGGAGCTGTTTTTT.

The gene calls are TRBV18 and TRBJ2-3; weak D call: TRBD2 (6 bases). CDR1 and CDR2 from the germline V gene are KGHSH and LQKENI. Trimming removed 3 bases from V and 0 bases from J, with 13 bases in between. CDR3 size: 16 residues. The CDR3 coding sequence is TGTGCCAGCTCACCTGTGATCGGGACTAGCACAGATACGCAGTATTTT. This codes for CASSPVIGTSTDTQYF. The full variable domain, its missing parts supplied by reference TRBV18 and TRBJ2-3, is NAGVMQNPRHLVRRRGQEARLRCSPMKGHSHVYWYRQLPEEGLKFMVYLQKENIIDESGMPKERFSAEFPKEGPSILRIQQVVRGDSAAYFCASSPVIGTSTDTQYFGPGTRLTVL.

The J gene is TRBJ2-1, the V gene TRBV4-1; 8 bases agree with TRBD2. CDR1 is MGHRA and CDR2 is YSYEKL in the germline V gene. The CDR3 contains 14 residues. Losses at the gene ends were 3 bases for V and 6 bases for J; bases not matched to a gene: 4. CDR3: CASSQSGGPNEQFF. The CDR3, as DNA: TGCGCCAGCAGCCAGAGCGGGGGCCCCAATGAGCAGTTCTTC.

The gene calls are TRBV28 and TRBJ1-2; tentative D call: TRBD1 (5 bases). Per germline, CDR1 MDHEN and CDR2 SYDVKM. The CDR3 covers 15 residues. V dropped 1 base and J dropped 7 bases, with 16 bases sitting between them. CDR3 DNA sequence: TGTGCCAGCAGTTTATCAACGTATAGGGGCTCTGGCTACACCTTC. Its translation: CASSLSTYRGSGYTF.

This chain links TRBV27 with TRBJ2-7; perhaps TRBD2 as D (6 bases). Germline V gene lookup returns CDR1 MNHEY and CDR2 SMNVEV (reference sequence). This CDR3 has 14 amino acids. V shed 2 bases and J shed 3 bases, with 11 bases lying between them. CDR3 sequence: CASSLVGGVYEQYF. In nucleotides, the CDR3 is TGTGCCAGCAGTTTAGTCGGCGGGGTCTACGAGCAGTACTTC.

This clone was seen a handful of times. V and J are TRBV27 and TRBJ1-1; D is undetermined. This CDR3 is 14 amino acids long. Germline-derived CDR1 and CDR2 are MNHEY and SMNVEV (reference sequence). V lost 7 bases, J lost 5 bases, and 17 bases lay in between. CDR3 nucleotides: TGTGCCAGCACCCAATCTGGCCGGGGTACTGAAGCTTTCTTT. Translated: CASTQSGRGTEAFF.